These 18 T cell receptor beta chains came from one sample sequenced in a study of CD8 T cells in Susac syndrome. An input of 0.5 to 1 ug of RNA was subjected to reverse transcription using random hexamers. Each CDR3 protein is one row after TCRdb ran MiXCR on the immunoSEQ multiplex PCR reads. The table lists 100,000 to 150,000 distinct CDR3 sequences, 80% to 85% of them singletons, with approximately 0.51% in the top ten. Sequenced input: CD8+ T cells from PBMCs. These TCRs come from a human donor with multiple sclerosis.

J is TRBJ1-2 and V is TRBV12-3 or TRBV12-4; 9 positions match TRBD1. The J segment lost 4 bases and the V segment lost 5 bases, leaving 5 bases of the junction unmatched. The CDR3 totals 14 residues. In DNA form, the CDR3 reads TGTGCCAGCAGTACCGGGACAGGGACCTATGGCTACACCTTC. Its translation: CASSTGTGTYGYTF.

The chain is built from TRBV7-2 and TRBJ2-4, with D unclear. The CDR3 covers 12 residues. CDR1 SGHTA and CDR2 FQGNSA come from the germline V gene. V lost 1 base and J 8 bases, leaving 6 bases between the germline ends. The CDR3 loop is CASSLVGYIQYF. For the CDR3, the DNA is TGTGCCAGCAGCTTAGTGGGGTACATTCAGTACTTC.

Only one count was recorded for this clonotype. CDR3 bases: TGTGCCAGCAGCTGGGGGCAGGGGGTTTCACCCCTCCACTTT. Translating it yields CASSWGQGVSPLHF. The gene calls are TRBV7-9 and TRBJ1-6; 7 bases align to TRBD1. Trimming cost V 4 bases and J 9 bases; bases outside gene matches: 6. CDR1 SEHNR and CDR2 FQNEAQ come from the germline V gene (reference sequence). The CDR3 consists of 14 residues. Full variable domain (outside the CDR3, taken from reference TRBV7-9 and TRBJ1-6): DTGVSQNPRHKITKRGQNVTFRCDPISEHNRLYWYRQTLGQGPEFLTYFQNEAQLEKSRLLSDRFSAERPKGSFSTLEIQRTEQGDSAMYLCASSWGQGVSPLHFGNGTRLTVT.

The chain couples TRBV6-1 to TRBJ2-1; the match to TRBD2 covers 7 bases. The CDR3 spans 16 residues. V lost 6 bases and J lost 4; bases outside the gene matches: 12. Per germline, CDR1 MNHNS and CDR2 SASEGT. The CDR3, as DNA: TGTGCCAGCAGCCTCGCGGGCGGGAGAGGTTACAATGAGCAGTTCTTC. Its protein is CASSLAGGRGYNEQFF.

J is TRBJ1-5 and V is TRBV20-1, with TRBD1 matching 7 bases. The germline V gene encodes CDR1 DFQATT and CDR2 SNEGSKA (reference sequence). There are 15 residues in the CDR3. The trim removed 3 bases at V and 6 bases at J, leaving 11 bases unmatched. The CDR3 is CSARKVTGVGQPQHF. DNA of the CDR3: TGCAGTGCTAGGAAAGTTACAGGGGTCGGTCAGCCCCAGCATTTT.

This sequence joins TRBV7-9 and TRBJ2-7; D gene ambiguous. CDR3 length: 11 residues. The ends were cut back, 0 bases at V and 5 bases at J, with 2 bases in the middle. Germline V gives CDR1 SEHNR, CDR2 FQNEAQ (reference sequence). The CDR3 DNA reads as TGTGCCAGCAGCTTAGCGGACGAGCAGTACTTC. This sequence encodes CASSLADEQYF. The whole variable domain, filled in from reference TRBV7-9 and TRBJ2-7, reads DTGVSQNPRHKITKRGQNVTFRCDPISEHNRLYWYRQTLGQGPEFLTYFQNEAQLEKSRLLSDRFSAERPKGSFSTLEIQRTEQGDSAMYLCASSLADEQYFGPGTRLTVT.

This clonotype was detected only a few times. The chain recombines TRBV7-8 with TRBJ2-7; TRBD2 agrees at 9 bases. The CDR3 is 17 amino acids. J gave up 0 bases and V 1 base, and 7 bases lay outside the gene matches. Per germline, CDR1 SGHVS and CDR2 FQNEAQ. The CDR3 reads CASSLDPSGASSYEQYV. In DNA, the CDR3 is TGTGCCAGCAGCTTAGACCCTAGCGGGGCAAGCTCCTACGAGCAGTACGTC.

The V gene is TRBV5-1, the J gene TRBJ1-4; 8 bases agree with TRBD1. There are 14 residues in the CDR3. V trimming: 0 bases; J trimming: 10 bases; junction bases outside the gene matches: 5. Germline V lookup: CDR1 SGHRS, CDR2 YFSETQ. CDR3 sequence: CASSLEAGGVKLFF. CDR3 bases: TGCGCCAGCAGCTTGGAGGCAGGGGGCGTAAAACTGTTTTTT.

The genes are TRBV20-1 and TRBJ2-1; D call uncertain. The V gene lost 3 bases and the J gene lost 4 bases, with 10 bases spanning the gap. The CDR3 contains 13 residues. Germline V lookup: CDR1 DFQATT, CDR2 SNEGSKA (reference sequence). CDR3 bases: TGCAGTGCTAGGAAGCTGGCGTACAATGAGCAGTTCTTC. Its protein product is CSARKLAYNEQFF.

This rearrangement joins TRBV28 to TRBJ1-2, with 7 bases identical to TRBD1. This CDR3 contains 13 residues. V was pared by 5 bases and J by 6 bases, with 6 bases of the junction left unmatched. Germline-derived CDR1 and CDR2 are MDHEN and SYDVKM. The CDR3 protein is CASSDPGTDGYTF. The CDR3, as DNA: TGTGCCAGCAGTGACCCCGGGACAGATGGCTACACCTTC.

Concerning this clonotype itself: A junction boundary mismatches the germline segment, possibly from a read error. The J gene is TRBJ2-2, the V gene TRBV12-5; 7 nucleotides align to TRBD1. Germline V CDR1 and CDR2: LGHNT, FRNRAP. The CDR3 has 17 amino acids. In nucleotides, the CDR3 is TGTGCTAGTAGTTTGGTTCGACAGGGAGTCGGCACCGGGGAGCTGTTTTTT. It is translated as CASSLVRQGVGTGELFF.

Written as DNA, the CDR3 is TGCGCCAGCAGCCCCGGGGGAGGGGGCACCGGGGAGCTGTTTTTT. Translation gives CASSPGGGGTGELFF. The chain couples TRBV4-3 to TRBJ2-2; the D gene is possibly TRBD2 (7 bases). Trimming removed 4 bases from V and 4 bases from J, with 13 bases in between. This CDR3 region has 15 residues. CDR1 is LGHNA, CDR2 YSLEER, per germline.

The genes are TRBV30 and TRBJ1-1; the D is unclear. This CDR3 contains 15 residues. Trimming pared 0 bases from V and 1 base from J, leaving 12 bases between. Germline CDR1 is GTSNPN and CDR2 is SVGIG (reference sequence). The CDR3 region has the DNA TGTGCCTGGAGTGTACTCCCCCCCACGAACACTGAAGCTTTCTTT. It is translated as CAWSVLPPTNTEAFF.

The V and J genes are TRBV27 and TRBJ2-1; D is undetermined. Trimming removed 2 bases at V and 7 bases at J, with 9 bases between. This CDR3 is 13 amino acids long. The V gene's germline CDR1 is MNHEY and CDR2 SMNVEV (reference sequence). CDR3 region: CASSLGSGNEQFF. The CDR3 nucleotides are TGTGCCAGCAGTTTAGGCTCTGGTAATGAGCAGTTCTTC.

This chain's CDR3 is CASRQGMNTEAFF. The CDR3 DNA follows: TGTGCCAGTCGACAGGGGATGAACACTGAAGCTTTCTTT. The V and J genes are TRBV19 and TRBJ1-1; the match to TRBD1 covers 8 bases. With 8 bases clipped from V and 0 bases from J, the junction kept 2 bases outside the gene matches. This CDR3 region has 13 residues. Germline V gene lookup returns CDR1 LNHDA and CDR2 SQIVND (reference sequence).

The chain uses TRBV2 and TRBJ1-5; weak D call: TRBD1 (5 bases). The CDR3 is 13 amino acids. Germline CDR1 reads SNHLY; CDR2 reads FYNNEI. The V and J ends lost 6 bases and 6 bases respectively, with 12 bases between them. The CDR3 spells CASRDPGGQPQHF. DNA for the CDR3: TGTGCCAGCAGGGACCCTGGGGGTCAGCCCCAGCATTTT.

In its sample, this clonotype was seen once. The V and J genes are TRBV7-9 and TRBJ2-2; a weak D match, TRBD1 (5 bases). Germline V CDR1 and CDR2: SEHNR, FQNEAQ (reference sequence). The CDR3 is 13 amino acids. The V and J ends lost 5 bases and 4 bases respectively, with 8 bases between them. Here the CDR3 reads CASSDSSTGELFF. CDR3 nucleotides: TGTGCCAGCAGCGACAGCTCCACCGGGGAGCTGTTTTTT.

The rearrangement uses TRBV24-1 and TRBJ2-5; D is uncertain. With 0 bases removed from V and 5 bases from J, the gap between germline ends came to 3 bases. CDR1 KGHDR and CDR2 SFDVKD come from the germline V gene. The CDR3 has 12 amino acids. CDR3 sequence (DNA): TGTGCCACCAGTGATTTGCAGGAGACCCAGTACTTC. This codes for CATSDLQETQYF.